Each of the 20 T cell receptor beta chains below was sequenced from the same sample in a study of cytotoxic CD8 clonotypes in ibrutinib-treated CLL. Clones were sequenced by immunoSEQ multiplex PCR, and TCRdb holds only the in-frame ones, with some missing. The sample carries 200,000 or so clones, 60% to 80% recorded once. Here the sequenced sample was PBMCs, taken after 12 months of ibrutinib treatment. The receptors were gathered from a human donor with chronic lymphocytic leukemia.

The V call is TRBV6-4, the J call TRBJ1-1, with a weak D call TRBD1 (6 bases). Trimming took off 4 bases at V and 4 bases at J, with 10 bases between the two ends. Germline V gene lookup returns CDR1 MRHNA and CDR2 SNTAGT. The CDR3 extends over 13 amino acids. CDR3 DNA sequence: TGTGCCAGCAGTGCGGGGGCTGGCACTGAAGCTTTCTTT. It yields the protein CASSAGAGTEAFF.

The chain joins TRBV7-8 to TRBJ2-7; 10 positions agree with TRBD2. The CDR3 extends over 17 amino acids. Trimming at V came to 5 bases and at J to 1 base, leaving 11 bases not matched to a gene. CDR1 is SGHVS and CDR2 is FQNEAQ in the germline V gene. The CDR3 sequence is CASSGTVRLAGSYEQYF. The CDR3 region has the DNA TGTGCCAGCAGCGGGACGGTAAGACTAGCGGGTTCCTACGAGCAGTACTTC.

V gene TRBV6-1 combines with J gene TRBJ2-7; 11 bases are a match to TRBD2. The V and J ends lost 1 base and 9 bases, in that order; junction bases with no gene match: 8. CDR1 and CDR2 (germline): MNHNS, SASEGT. The CDR3 runs to 15 residues. In DNA form, the CDR3 reads TGTGCCAGCAGTGAAGTGACTAGCGGGAAGGAGGGGCAGTACTTC. It codes for CASSEVTSGKEGQYF.

This clone was counted once. The chain combines TRBV7-6 with TRBJ1-4; 9 positions agree with TRBD1. This CDR3 contains 16 residues. In germline, CDR1 is SGHVS, CDR2 FNYEAQ. V lost 5 bases to trimming and J lost 7 bases; unmatched junction nucleotides: 11. The CDR3 DNA is TGTGCCAGCAGCCTCACGCAGACAGGGGGTGGTGAAAAACTGTTTTTT. This sequence encodes CASSLTQTGGGEKLFF.

This clone was seen once. The chain recombines TRBV7-9 with TRBJ1-4; the D gene is possibly TRBD1 (6 bases). The CDR3 runs to 14 residues. V was pared by 5 bases and J by 12 bases, with 19 bases between. Germline assignment: CDR1 SEHNR and CDR2 FQNEAQ (reference sequence). This chain's CDR3 is CASSVTGSAGELFF. The DNA of the CDR3 is TGTGCCAGCAGCGTAACAGGGTCGGCCGGGGAACTGTTTTTT. Together with reference TRBV7-9 and TRBJ1-4, the CDR3 gives the full variable domain: DTGVSQNPRHKITKRGQNVTFRCDPISEHNRLYWYRQTLGQGPEFLTYFQNEAQLEKSRLLSDRFSAERPKGSFSTLEIQRTEQGDSAMYLCASSVTGSAGELFFGSGTQLSVL.

The chain joins TRBV29-1 to TRBJ2-2; tentative D call: TRBD1 (6 bases). Between the trimmed V and J ends, which lost 0 bases and 7 bases, there was a span of 18 bases. This CDR3 comprises 16 residues. Germline-derived CDR1 and CDR2 are SQVTM and ANQGSEA. This CDR3 reads CSVEEAARGLGGELFF. The CDR3, as DNA: TGCAGCGTTGAAGAGGCGGCTAGGGGGTTGGGCGGGGAGCTGTTTTTT.

This clone appeared a single time. The chain couples TRBV11-2 to TRBJ1-2; no clear D. Deletions cut 4 bases from V and 0 bases from J, with 24 bases between. The CDR3 contains 19 residues. In germline, CDR1 is SGHAT, CDR2 FQNNGV. CDR3 sequence reads: CASSYARVGELSANYGYTF. CDR3 nucleotides: TGTGCCAGCAGCTACGCCCGGGTTGGGGAGCTGTCCGCTAACTATGGCTACACCTTC.

The J gene is TRBJ2-7, the V gene TRBV25-1; TRBD1 matches at 9 bases. V was pared by 5 bases and J by 5 bases, with 13 bases of the junction left unmatched. The CDR3 is 16 residues long. Germline CDR1 is MGHDK and CDR2 is SYGVNS. CDR3 coding DNA: TGTGCCAGCAGTCCAAGGACAGGGGTCGGAGCCAACGAGCAGTACTTC. This encodes CASSPRTGVGANEQYF.

This clone has a handful of counts. This chain connects TRBV5-1 to TRBJ1-1; D ambiguous. The CDR3 length is 14 residues. Trimming left V 4 bases short and J 1 base short, with 11 bases between. Germline V gene lookup returns CDR1 SGHRS and CDR2 YFSETQ. CDR3 DNA sequence: TGCGCCAGCAGCCTCCTAACAGAGAACACTGAAGCTTTCTTT. Encoded protein: CASSLLTENTEAFF.

The gene calls are TRBV6-1 and TRBJ2-6; TRBD1 is a possible D gene (5 bases). Germline V lookup: CDR1 MNHNS, CDR2 SASEGT. This CDR3 comprises 19 residues. Trimming pared 4 bases from V and 3 bases from J, leaving 22 bases between. The CDR3 DNA is TGTGCCAGCAGTGTACCTCTACAGGATTCTTGGGTTGGGGCCAACGTCCTGACTTTC. Its protein product is CASSVPLQDSWVGANVLTF.

The rearrangement links TRBV19 to TRBJ2-1; 9 nucleotides align to TRBD2. Germline loops: CDR1 LNHDA, CDR2 SQIVND (reference sequence). CDR3 length: 13 amino acids. Losses at the gene ends were 8 bases for V and 7 bases for J; bases not matched to a gene: 6. The CDR3 DNA reads TGTGCCAGTGTTAGCGGGGGAGGTAATGAGCAGTTCTTC. Translated: CASVSGGGNEQFF.

This clone is deemed medium-sized (0.01 to 0.1%). The chain carries TRBV5-6 and TRBJ1-2; 7 bases align to TRBD1. Germline V gene sequence: CDR1 SGHDT, CDR2 YYEEEE. The CDR3 has 17 residues. V gave up 4 bases and J gave up 4 bases; unmatched junction bases: 16. CDR3 sequence reads: CASSTTPSTAGGYGYTF. For the CDR3, the DNA is TGTGCCAGCAGCACTACCCCTTCCACGGCAGGGGGCTATGGCTACACCTTC.

The J gene is TRBJ2-3, the V gene TRBV7-9, with D tentatively TRBD1 or TRBD2 (5 bases each). Between the trimmed V and J ends, which lost 5 bases and 1 base, there was a span of 16 bases. Germline lookup yields CDR1 SEHNR and CDR2 FQNEAQ (reference sequence). The CDR3 is 16 amino acids. The DNA of the CDR3 is TGTGCCAGCAGCCCTCAGTGGGGGTTGGGCACAGATACGCAGTATTTT. Protein product: CASSPQWGLGTDTQYF. The variable domain in full, with the rest retrieved from reference TRBV7-9 and TRBJ2-3, is DTGVSQNPRHKITKRGQNVTFRCDPISEHNRLYWYRQTLGQGPEFLTYFQNEAQLEKSRLLSDRFSAERPKGSFSTLEIQRTEQGDSAMYLCASSPQWGLGTDTQYFGPGTRLTVL.

The rearrangement joins TRBV5-1 to TRBJ2-7, with TRBD1 identical over 7 bases. The CDR3 has 15 amino acids. V lost 4 bases to trimming and J lost 0 bases; unmatched junction nucleotides: 7. Germline V CDR1 and CDR2: SGHRS, YFSETQ. The CDR3 nucleotides are TGCGCCAGCAGCATAGGACAGGCAAGCTCCTACGAGCAGTACTTC. This sequence encodes CASSIGQASSYEQYF.

The chain employs TRBV28 and TRBJ1-2; D is ambiguous. CDR1 is MDHEN, CDR2 SYDVKM, per germline. This CDR3 has 12 amino acids. V shed 7 bases and J shed 3 bases, with 9 bases lying between them. DNA for the CDR3: TGTGCCAGCAAGGGCTTATACTATGGCTACACCTTC. This encodes CASKGLYYGYTF.

This clone was observed a handful of times. The V call is TRBV5-1, the J call TRBJ1-5; D uncertain. Per the germline V gene, CDR1 is SGHRS and CDR2 is YFSETQ. V dropped 2 bases and J dropped 9 bases, with 15 bases sitting between them. The CDR3 sequence is 14 residues long. CDR3 protein: CASSFDGADRPQHF. As DNA, the CDR3 is TGCGCCAGCAGCTTTGACGGAGCCGACCGGCCCCAGCATTTT.

CDR3 protein: CASSLQGTSYEQYF. The CDR3 coding sequence is TGTGCCAGCTCATTACAGGGTACCTCCTACGAGCAGTACTTC. The genes are TRBV18 and TRBJ2-7; D may be TRBD1 (6 bases). V lost 5 bases to trimming and J lost 0 bases, with 11 bases between them. The CDR3 runs 14 residues. The germline V gene has CDR1 KGHSH and CDR2 LQKENI.

The chain uses TRBV7-2 and TRBJ2-5; D possibly corresponds to TRBD1 (5 bases). The ends were cut back, 5 bases at V and 5 bases at J, with 12 bases in the middle. This CDR3 spans 13 amino acids. Germline lookup yields CDR1 SGHTA and CDR2 FQGNSA. CDR3 amino acids: CASSPQGWETQYF. CDR3 bases: TGTGCCAGCAGCCCCCAGGGCTGGGAGACCCAGTACTTC.

J is TRBJ1-5 and V is TRBV19; 8 bases agree with TRBD1. The CDR3 covers 16 residues. Germline V gene lookup returns CDR1 LNHDA and CDR2 SQIVND (reference sequence). V was clipped by 0 bases and J by 9 bases; unmatched bases: 10. CDR3 bases: TGTGCCAGTAGTATAGACCACAGGGGGTACGATTGGCCCCAGCATTTT. It translates to CASSIDHRGYDWPQHF. Looking up the rest from reference TRBV19 and TRBJ1-5 gives the full variable domain: DGGITQSPKYLFRKEGQNVTLSCEQNLNHDAMYWYRQDPGQGLRLIYYSQIVNDFQKGDIAEGYSVSREKKESFPLTVTSAQKNPTAFYLCASSIDHRGYDWPQHFGDGTRLSIL.

A few counts support this clone. V usage is TRBV10-3 and J usage is TRBJ2-7; 8 bases map to TRBD1. The trim removed 6 bases at V and 3 bases at J, leaving 16 bases unmatched. CDR1 is ENHRY, CDR2 SYGVKD, per germline. This CDR3 contains 17 residues. The CDR3 here is CAIRMDPGAGGSYEQYF. Written as DNA, the CDR3 is TGTGCCATCAGGATGGATCCGGGGGCAGGGGGCAGCTACGAGCAGTACTTC.